This record looks at one TCR beta chain sequence and its context. Sequencing used immunoSEQ multiplex PCR; TCRdb keeps in-frame clones, though not all of them. Of about 120,000 clones listed, approximately 86% are singletons. This CDR3 has 18 amino acids. Germline V gene lookup returns CDR1 SEHNR and CDR2 FQNEAQ (reference sequence). V was shortened by 7 bases and J by 0 bases, with 24 bases between the two germline ends. The sample comes from a study of blood T cell repertoires in COVID-19. Turning to the study itself: Whether acute or convalescent, the COVID-19 samples came from the United States, Italy and Spain.

The chain couples TRBV7-9 to TRBJ1-1; D may be TRBD1 (6 bases). The clonotype was recovered from a man aged 35 to 55 with acute or convalescent COVID-19. Sequencing was performed on peripheral blood. The CDR3 DNA is TGTGCCAGCACTCATCTACCGGGACACTCAGCGATGAACACTGAAGCTTTCTTT. Protein product: CASTHLPGHSAMNTEAFF.